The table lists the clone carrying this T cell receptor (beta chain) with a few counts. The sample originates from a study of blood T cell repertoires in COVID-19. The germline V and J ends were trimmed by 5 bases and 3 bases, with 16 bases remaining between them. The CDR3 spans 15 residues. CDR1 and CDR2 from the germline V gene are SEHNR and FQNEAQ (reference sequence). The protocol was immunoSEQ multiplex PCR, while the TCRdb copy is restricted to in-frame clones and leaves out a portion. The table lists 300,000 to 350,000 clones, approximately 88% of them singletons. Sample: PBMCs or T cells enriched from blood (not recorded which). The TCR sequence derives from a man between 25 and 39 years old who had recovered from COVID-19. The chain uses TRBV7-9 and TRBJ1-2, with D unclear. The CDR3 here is CASSGREVSYYGYTF. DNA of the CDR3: TGTGCCAGCAGCGGACGGGAAGTCAGCTACTATGGCTACACCTTC.